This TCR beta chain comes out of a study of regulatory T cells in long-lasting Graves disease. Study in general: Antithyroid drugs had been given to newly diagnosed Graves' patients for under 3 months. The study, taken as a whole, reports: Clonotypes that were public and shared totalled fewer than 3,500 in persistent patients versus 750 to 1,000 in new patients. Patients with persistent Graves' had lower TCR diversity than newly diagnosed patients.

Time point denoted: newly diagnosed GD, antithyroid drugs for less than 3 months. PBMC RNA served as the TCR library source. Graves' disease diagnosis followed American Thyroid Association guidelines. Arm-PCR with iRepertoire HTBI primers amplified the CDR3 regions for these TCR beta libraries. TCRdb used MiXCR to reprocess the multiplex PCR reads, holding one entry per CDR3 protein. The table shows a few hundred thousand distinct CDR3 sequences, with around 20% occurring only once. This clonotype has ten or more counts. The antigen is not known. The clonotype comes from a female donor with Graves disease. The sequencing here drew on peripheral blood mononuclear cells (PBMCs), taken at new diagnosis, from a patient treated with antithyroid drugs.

The CDR3 spells CASSLFGTGYNEQFF. The CDR3 nucleotides are TGTGCCAGCAGTTTATTCGGGACAGGGTACAATGAGCAGTTCTTC. The chain employs TRBV28 and TRBJ2-1, with 9 bases lining up with TRBD1. Germline V CDR1 and CDR2: MDHEN, SYDVKM. The V and J ends lost 1 base and 4 bases, in that order; junction bases with no gene match: 2. CDR3 length equals 15 residues. Filled out from reference TRBV28 and TRBJ2-1, the complete variable domain reads DVKVTQSSRYLVKRTGEKVFLECVQDMDHENMFWYRQDPGLGLRLIYFSYDVKMKEKGDIPEGYSVSREKKERFSLILESASTNQTSMYLCASSLFGTGYNEQFFGPGTRLTVL.